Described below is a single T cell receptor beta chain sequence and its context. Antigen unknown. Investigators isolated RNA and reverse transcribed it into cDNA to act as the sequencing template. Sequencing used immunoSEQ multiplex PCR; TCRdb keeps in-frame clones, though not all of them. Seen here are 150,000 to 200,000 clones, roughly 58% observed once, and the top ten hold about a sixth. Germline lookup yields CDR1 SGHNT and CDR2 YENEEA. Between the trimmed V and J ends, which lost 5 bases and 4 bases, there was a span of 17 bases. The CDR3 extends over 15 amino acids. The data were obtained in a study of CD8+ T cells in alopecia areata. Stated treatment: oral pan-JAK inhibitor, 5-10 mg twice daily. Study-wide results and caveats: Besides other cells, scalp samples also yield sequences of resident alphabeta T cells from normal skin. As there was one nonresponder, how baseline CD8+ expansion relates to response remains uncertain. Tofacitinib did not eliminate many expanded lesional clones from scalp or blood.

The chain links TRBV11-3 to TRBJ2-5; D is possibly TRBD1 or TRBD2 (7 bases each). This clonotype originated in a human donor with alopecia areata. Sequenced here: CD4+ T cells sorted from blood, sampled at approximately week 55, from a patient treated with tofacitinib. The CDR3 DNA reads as TGTGCCAGCAGCCCCCAGGGGGGGACGGGAGAGACCCAGTACTTC. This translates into CASSPQGGTGETQYF.